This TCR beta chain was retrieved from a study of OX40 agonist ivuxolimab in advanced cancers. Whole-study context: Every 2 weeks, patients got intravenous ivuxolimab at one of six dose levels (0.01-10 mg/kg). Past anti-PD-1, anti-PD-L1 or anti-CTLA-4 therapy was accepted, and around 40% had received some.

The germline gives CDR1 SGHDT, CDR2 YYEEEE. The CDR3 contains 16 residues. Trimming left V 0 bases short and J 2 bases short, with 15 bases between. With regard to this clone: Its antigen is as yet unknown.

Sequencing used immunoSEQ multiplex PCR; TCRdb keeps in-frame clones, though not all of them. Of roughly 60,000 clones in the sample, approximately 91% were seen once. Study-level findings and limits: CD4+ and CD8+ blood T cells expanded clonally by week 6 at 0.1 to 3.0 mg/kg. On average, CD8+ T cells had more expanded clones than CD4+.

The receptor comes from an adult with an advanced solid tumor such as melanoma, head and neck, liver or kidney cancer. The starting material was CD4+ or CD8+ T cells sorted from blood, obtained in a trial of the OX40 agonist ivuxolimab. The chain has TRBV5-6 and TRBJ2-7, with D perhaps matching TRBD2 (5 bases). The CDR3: CASSLVEGGRAYEQYF. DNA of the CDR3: TGTGCCAGCAGCTTGGTAGAAGGAGGACGTGCCTACGAGCAGTACTTC.